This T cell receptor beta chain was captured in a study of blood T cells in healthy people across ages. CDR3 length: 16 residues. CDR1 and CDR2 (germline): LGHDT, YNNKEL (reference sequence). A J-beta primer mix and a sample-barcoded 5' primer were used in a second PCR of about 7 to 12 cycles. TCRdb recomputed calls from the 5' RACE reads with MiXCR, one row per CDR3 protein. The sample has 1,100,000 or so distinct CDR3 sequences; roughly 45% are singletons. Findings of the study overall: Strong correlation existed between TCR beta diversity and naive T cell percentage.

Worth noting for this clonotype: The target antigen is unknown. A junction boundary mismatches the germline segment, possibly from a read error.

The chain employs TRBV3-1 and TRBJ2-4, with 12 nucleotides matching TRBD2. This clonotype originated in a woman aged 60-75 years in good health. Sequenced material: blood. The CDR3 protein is CASETSGSGAKDIQYF. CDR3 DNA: TGTGCCAGCGAGACTAGCGGGAGCGGGGCCAAAGACATTCAGTACTTC. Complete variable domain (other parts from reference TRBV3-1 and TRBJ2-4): DTAVSQTPKYLVTQMGNDKSIKCEQNLGHDTMYWYKQDSKKFLKIMFSYNNKELIINETVPNRFSPKSPDKAHLNLHINSLELGDSAVYFCASETSGSGAKDIQYFGAGTRLSVL.